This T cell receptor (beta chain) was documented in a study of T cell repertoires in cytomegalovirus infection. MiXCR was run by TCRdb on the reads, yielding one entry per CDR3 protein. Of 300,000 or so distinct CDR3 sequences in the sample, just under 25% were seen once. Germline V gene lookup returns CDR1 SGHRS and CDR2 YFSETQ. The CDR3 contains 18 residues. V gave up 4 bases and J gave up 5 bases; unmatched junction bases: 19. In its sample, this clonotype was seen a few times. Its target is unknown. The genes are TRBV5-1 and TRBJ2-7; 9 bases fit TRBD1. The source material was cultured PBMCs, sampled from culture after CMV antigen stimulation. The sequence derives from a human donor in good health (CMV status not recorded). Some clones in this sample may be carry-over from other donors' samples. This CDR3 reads CASSAYNRGQVPLNEQYV. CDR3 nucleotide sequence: TGCGCCAGCAGCGCTTACAACAGGGGGCAGGTCCCCCTTAACGAGCAGTACGTC.